This T cell receptor (beta chain) was profiled in a study of PD-L1 blockade in urothelial cancer. About the study: Males with bladder-origin urothelial cancer made up about nine tenths of the roughly 29 patients. Treatment start was followed by blood analysis at 3 weeks (second dose) and again at 6 weeks. Specimens of blood held a median count of roughly 140,000 T cells. Whole-study findings and limits: Below-median pretreatment blood TCR clonality was a predictor of better survival.

Generated by immunoSEQ multiplex PCR, the TCRdb table keeps only in-frame clones and is missing some. The sample records roughly 55,000 clones, roughly 84% being singletons. Details on this clone: What it recognizes is unknown.

With V trimmed by 5 bases and J by 0 bases, 7 bases remained unmatched. The germline V gene encodes CDR1 LNHDA and CDR2 SQIVND (reference sequence). The CDR3 covers 15 residues. The time point is: pretreatment peripheral blood. The chain recombines TRBV19 with TRBJ2-7; 7 bases fit TRBD1. Sample: PBMCs, taken around atezolizumab (anti-PD-L1) treatment. The clonotype originates from a man aged 60 to 69 with urothelial cancer. CDR3 residues: CASSFWTGVSYEQYF. The CDR3 nucleotides are TGTGCCAGTAGTTTCTGGACAGGCGTCTCCTACGAGCAGTACTTC.